The 18 T cell receptor beta chains in this list originate from one sample, sequenced in a study of shared clonotypes between healthy human individuals (TCRdb year 2020). Library preparation employed the immunoSEQ multiplex PCR assay. TCRdb took this table from immuneACCESS and kept in-frame rearrangements with V and J called. Such tables lack part of the clones; where checked against another copy, unresolved V genes explain under half of the gap, and the rest is unexplained. This sample is represented by roughly 500,000 clones; about 85% of them were singletons. The top ten constitute about an eighth of the sample. The sequencing sample was made of PBMCs. These receptors were collected from a woman aged 40 to 49 in good health. Some clones in this sample may be carry-over from other donors' samples.

Points on this clone: A single base is all that separates this from a far larger clone, so a read error is likely. The genes are TRBV5-1 and TRBJ2-7; maybe TRBD1 (6 bases). Deletions cut 4 bases from V and 2 bases from J, with 10 bases between. The CDR3 is 13 residues long. CDR1 SGHRS and CDR2 YFSETQ come from the germline V gene. The CDR3 DNA follows: TGCGCCAGCAGCCAGGACAGCGCCTACGAGCAGTACTTC. Protein: CASSQDSAYEQYF.

Remarks on this clone: Only one base separates this from a far larger clonotype, so it likely reflects a read error. Other DNA sequences in this sample translate to the same CDR3. The chain is built from TRBV28 and TRBJ1-5, with 8 positions matching TRBD1. V lost 5 bases, J lost 1 base, and 4 bases stayed unmatched. This CDR3 spans 15 amino acids. Germline V CDR1 and CDR2: MDHEN, SYDVKM. The CDR3, as DNA: TGTGCCAGCAGTCCAGGGGGCTTCAGCAATCAGCCCCAGCATTTT. It is translated as CASSPGGFSNQPQHF.

This rearrangement joins TRBV12-5 to TRBJ2-1; D possibly uses TRBD1 or TRBD2 (5 bases each). CDR3 length equals 15 residues. Germline V CDR1 and CDR2: LGHNT, FRNRAP. Trimming removed 3 bases from V and 4 bases from J, with 13 bases in between. The CDR3 DNA sequence: TGTGCTAGTGGTTTCGGGGCAGTGGAGTACAATGAGCAGTTCTTC. It encodes CASGFGAVEYNEQFF.

On this clone itself: The same CDR3 arises from other DNA sequences in this sample as well. This chain connects TRBV2 to TRBJ2-7, with 8 bases that match TRBD2. This CDR3 spans 14 amino acids. Germline CDR1 SNHLY, CDR2 FYNNEI. V trimming: 3 bases; J trimming: 2 bases; junction bases outside the gene matches: 3. The CDR3 DNA reads as TGTGCCAGCAGTGAGGCTAGCGGGCCCTACGAGCAGTACTTC. It yields the protein CASSEASGPYEQYF.

The chain links TRBV28 to TRBJ1-5; 8 bases are shared with TRBD1. Germline CDR1 MDHEN, CDR2 SYDVKM. This CDR3 contains 14 residues. The J segment lost 11 bases and the V segment lost 6 bases, leaving 12 bases of the junction unmatched. The CDR3 DNA sequence: TGTGCCAGCAGATCGGACAGGGCCCAGTCAGCCCAGCATTTT. Residues: CASRSDRAQSAQHF.

In regard to this clone: This sequence is one base from a far larger clone and is likely a read error. Other DNA sequences in this sample translate to the same CDR3. The chain joins TRBV28 to TRBJ1-3; 7 bases are shared with TRBD1. The CDR3 has 16 residues. The germline gives CDR1 MDHEN, CDR2 SYDVKM. CDR3 sequence: CASSLSGSGGGNTIYF. For the CDR3, the DNA is TGTGCAAGCAGTTTAAGCGGGTCAGGGGGAGGAAACACCATATATTTT.

To note about this clone: Given a much more abundant clone one base away, this may be a read error. This chain links TRBV28 with TRBJ2-3, with 9 nucleotides matching TRBD2. Germline CDR1 reads MDHEN; CDR2 reads SYDVKM. CDR3 length: 16 amino acids. The CDR3 region is CASSLWRGGGTDTKYF. As DNA, the CDR3 is TGTGCCAGCAGTTTATGGCGCGGGGGGGGCACAGATACGAAGTATTTT.

Remarks on this clone: This sequence is one base from a far larger clone and is likely a read error. Within the sample, other DNA sequences also encode this same CDR3. This sequence joins TRBV30 and TRBJ2-7, with 9 bases lining up with TRBD1. Germline loops: CDR1 GTSNPN, CDR2 SVGIG (reference sequence). This CDR3 contains 16 residues. The DNA of the CDR3 is TGTGCCTGGAGTGTACGGGGGACAGGGAAAGGCTACGAGCAGTACTTT. Its translation: CAWSVRGTGKGYEQYF.

The chain recombines TRBV7-9 with TRBJ1-5; perhaps TRBD1 as D (6 bases). The CDR3 sequence is 15 residues long. Germline V gene sequence: CDR1 SEHNR, CDR2 FQNEAQ (reference sequence). Between the trimmed V and J ends, which lost 3 bases and 7 bases, there was a span of 16 bases. This CDR3 is CASSLGAGERQPQHF. The CDR3 DNA reads TGTGCCAGCAGCTTGGGGGCAGGGGAGAGACAGCCCCAGCATTTT.

The rearrangement links TRBV5-1 to TRBJ1-1; TRBD1 is a possible D gene (6 bases). The CDR3 sequence is 15 residues long. V was clipped by 3 bases and J by 5 bases, with 17 bases between them. Germline V gives CDR1 SGHRS, CDR2 YFSETQ. The CDR3 DNA is TGCGCCAGCAGCTCGAAGGACAGTTTAAGGACTGAAGCTTTCTTT. Translated, it gives CASSSKDSLRTEAFF.

On this clone itself: A single base is all that separates this from a far larger clone, so a read error is likely. The chain combines TRBV18 with TRBJ1-5, with 9 bases matching TRBD1. This CDR3 spans 14 amino acids. Germline V gene sequence: CDR1 KGHSH, CDR2 LQKENI. CDR3 sequence (DNA): TGTCCCAGCTCACCACAGGGGGCCGAGCAGCCCCAGCATTTT. This translates into CPSSPQGAEQPQHF.

Worth noting for this clone: This likely traces to a read error, being one base from a far larger clone. The chain recombines TRBV5-1 with TRBJ2-1; 10 bases map to TRBD1. Germline V gene lookup returns CDR1 SGHRS and CDR2 YFSETQ. This CDR3 is built from 15 residues. CDR3 region: CASSPGQGTYNEQLF. The CDR3 DNA reads as TGCGCCAGCAGCCCGGGACAGGGGACCTACAATGAGCAGCTCTTC.

The gene calls are TRBV15 and TRBJ2-3; D possibly corresponds to TRBD2 (6 bases). From germline, CDR1 is LNHNV and CDR2 YYDKDF (reference sequence). The V and J ends lost 0 bases and 5 bases respectively, with 21 bases between them. The CDR3 length is 18 residues. CDR3 in amino acids: CATSRDGAGAGSIDTQYF. The CDR3 DNA reads as TGTGCCACCAGCAGAGACGGGGCGGGTGCGGGATCGATAGATACGCAGTATTTT. Full variable domain (outside the CDR3, taken from reference TRBV15 and TRBJ2-3): DAMVIQNPRYQVTQFGKPVTLSCSQTLNHNVMYWYQQKSSQAPKLLFHYYDKDFNNEADTPDNFQSRRPNTSFCFLDIRSPGLGDTAMYLCATSRDGAGAGSIDTQYFGPGTRLTVL.

This clone was detected many times. The chain uses TRBV4-1 and TRBJ1-2; D possibly corresponds to TRBD1 (6 bases). CDR3 length: 13 residues. The V end was cut by 4 bases, the J end by 4 bases, with 10 bases between. CDR1 and CDR2 (germline): MGHRA, YSYEKL. CDR3 DNA: TGCGCCAGCAGCCCCTCCAGGGGCTATGGCTACACCTTC. This sequence encodes CASSPSRGYGYTF.

The V gene is TRBV19, the J gene TRBJ1-2, with D maybe TRBD1 (5 bases). The CDR3 is 16 residues long. Per the germline V gene, CDR1 is LNHDA and CDR2 is SQIVND (reference sequence). Trimming pared 5 bases from V and 3 bases from J, leaving 19 bases between. CDR3 amino acids: CASSSPGTGKDYGYTF. CDR3 nucleotides: TGTGCCAGTAGTTCCCCTGGGACGGGAAAAGACTATGGCTACACCTTC.

V gene TRBV30 combines with J gene TRBJ2-1; D call uncertain. Trimming removed 2 bases at V and 0 bases at J, with 11 bases between. Germline V gene data show CDR1 as GTSNPN and CDR2 as SVGIG (reference sequence). CDR3 length: 15 amino acids. Written as DNA, the CDR3 is TGTGCCTGGAGTTTCGCCGGCGCCTCCTACAATGAGCAGTTCTTC. Its protein is CAWSFAGASYNEQFF.

Ten or more counts support this clone. Within the sample, other DNA sequences also encode this same CDR3. This chain connects TRBV11-1 to TRBJ2-5; TRBD1 aligns across 7 bases. V lost 4 bases, J lost 0 bases, and 8 bases stayed unmatched. The CDR3 consists of 16 residues. Germline V gene data show CDR1 as SGHAT and CDR2 as FQDESV (reference sequence). The CDR3 region is CASSSRQGRYQETQYF. In DNA form, the CDR3 reads TGTGCCAGCAGCTCCCGACAGGGAAGGTACCAAGAGACCCAGTACTTC.

Remarks on this clone: It is likely a read error: a sequence one base away is far more abundant. This chain joins TRBV30 and TRBJ2-7, with a possible D match to TRBD1 (6 bases). The germline V and J ends were trimmed by 2 bases and 0 bases, with 11 bases remaining between them. The CDR3 sequence is 14 residues long. Germline CDR1 GTSNPN, CDR2 SVGIG (reference sequence). This chain's CDR3 is CAWSLLRGSYEQYF. The CDR3 bases are TGTGCCTGGAGTTTACTCAGGGGCTCCTACGAGCAGTACTTC. Supplemented by reference TRBV30 and TRBJ2-7, the full variable domain reads SQTIHQWPATLVQPVGSPLSLECTVEGTSNPNLYWYRQAAGRGLQLLFYSVGIGQISSEVPQNLSASRPQDRQFILSSKKLLLSDSGFYLCAWSLLRGSYEQYFGPGTRLTVT.